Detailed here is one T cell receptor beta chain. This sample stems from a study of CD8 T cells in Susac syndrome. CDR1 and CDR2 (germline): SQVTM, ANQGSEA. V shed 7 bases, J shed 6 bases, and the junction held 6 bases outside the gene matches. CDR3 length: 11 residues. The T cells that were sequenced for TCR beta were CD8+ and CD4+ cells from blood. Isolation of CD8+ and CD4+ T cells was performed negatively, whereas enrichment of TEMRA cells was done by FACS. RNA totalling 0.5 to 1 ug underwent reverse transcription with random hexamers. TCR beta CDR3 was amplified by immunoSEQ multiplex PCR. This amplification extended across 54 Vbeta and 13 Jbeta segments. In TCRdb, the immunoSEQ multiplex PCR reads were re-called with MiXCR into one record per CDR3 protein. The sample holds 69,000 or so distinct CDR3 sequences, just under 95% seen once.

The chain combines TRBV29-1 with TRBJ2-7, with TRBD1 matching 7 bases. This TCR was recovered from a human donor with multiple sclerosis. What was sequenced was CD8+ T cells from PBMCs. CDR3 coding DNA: TGCAGCGCCCGGGACAGTTTCGAGCAGTACTTC. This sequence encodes CSARDSFEQYF.